This TCR beta chain was captured by sequencing in a study of blood T cell repertoires in COVID-19. The table came from immunoSEQ multiplex PCR; TCRdb's copy has only in-frame clones and leaves some out. The sample contains about 210,000 clones, 70% to 90% of which appear only once. The length of the CDR3 is 14 residues. Germline V lookup: CDR1 LNHNV, CDR2 YYDKDF (reference sequence). V was pared by 8 bases and J by 0 bases, with 11 bases between. The TCR originated in a man aged 25-45 years with acute COVID-19. The chain joins TRBV15 to TRBJ1-5; D possibly corresponds to TRBD1 (5 bases). The sequenced sample was PBMCs or T cells enriched from blood (not recorded which). The CDR3 sequence is CATLKTASNQPQHF. In nucleotides, the CDR3 is TGTGCCACCCTTAAGACAGCTAGCAATCAGCCCCAGCATTTT.